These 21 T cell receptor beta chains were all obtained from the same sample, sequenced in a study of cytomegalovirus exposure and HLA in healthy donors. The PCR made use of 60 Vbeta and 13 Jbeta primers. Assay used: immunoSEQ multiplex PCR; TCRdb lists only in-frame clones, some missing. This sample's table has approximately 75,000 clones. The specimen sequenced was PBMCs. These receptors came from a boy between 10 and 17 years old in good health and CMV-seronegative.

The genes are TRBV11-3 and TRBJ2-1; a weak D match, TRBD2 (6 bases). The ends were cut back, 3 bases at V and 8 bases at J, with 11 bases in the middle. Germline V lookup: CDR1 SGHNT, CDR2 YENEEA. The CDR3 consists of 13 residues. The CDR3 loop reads CASSFTSFHEQFF. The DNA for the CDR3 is TGTGCCAGCAGCTTTACTAGCTTCCATGAGCAGTTCTTC.

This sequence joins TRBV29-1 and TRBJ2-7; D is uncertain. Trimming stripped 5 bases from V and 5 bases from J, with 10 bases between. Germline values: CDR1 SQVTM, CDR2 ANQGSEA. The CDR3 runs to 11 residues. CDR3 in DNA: TGCAGCGTTCCGAGTCTGAACGAGCAGTACTTC. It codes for CSVPSLNEQYF.

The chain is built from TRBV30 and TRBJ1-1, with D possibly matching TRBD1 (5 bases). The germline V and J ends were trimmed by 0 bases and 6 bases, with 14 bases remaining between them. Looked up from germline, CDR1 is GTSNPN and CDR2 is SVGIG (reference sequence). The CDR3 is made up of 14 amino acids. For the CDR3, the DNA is TGTGCCTGGAGTGTTCAGGCAGGGAAAGCTGAAGCTTTCTTT. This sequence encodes CAWSVQAGKAEAFF.

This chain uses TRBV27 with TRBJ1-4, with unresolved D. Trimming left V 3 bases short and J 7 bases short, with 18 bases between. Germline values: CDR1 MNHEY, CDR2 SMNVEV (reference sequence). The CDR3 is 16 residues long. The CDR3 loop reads CASSFGSALRGEKLFF. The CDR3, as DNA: TGTGCCAGCAGTTTCGGGTCGGCCCTACGGGGTGAAAAACTGTTTTTT.

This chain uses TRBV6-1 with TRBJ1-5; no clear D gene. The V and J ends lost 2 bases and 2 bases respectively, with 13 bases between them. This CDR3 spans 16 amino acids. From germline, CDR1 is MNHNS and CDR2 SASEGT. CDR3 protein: CASSEKAGSGNQPQHF. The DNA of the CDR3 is TGTGCCAGCAGTGAAAAGGCGGGTTCGGGCAATCAGCCCCAGCATTTT.

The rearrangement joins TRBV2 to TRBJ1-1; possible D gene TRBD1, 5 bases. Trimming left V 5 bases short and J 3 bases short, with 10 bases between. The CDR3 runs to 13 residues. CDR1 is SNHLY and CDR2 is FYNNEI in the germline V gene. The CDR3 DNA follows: TGTGCCAGCAGTCGGACCAGGGACACTGAAGCTTTCTTT. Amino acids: CASSRTRDTEAFF.

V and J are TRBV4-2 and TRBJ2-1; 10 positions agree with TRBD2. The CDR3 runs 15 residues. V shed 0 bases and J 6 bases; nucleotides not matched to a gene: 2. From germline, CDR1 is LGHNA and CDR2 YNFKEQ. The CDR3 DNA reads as TGTGCCAGCAGCCAAGAACTAGCGGGGACCAATGAGCAGTTCTTC. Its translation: CASSQELAGTNEQFF.

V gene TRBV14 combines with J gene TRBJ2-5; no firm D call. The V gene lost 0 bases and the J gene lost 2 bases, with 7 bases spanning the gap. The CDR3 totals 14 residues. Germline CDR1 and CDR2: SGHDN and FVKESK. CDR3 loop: CASSQDLFQETQYF. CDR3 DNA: TGTGCCAGCAGCCAAGACTTGTTTCAAGAGACCCAGTACTTC. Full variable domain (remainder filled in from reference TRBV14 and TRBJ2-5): EAGVTQFPSHSVIEKGQTVTLRCDPISGHDNLYWYRRVMGKEIKFLLHFVKESKQDESGMPNNRFLAERTGGTYSTLKVQPAELEDSGVYFCASSQDLFQETQYFGPGTRLLVL.

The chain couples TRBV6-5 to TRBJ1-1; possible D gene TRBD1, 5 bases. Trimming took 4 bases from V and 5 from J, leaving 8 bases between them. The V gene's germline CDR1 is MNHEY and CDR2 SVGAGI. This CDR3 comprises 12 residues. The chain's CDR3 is CASSWGSTEAFF. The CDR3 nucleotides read TGTGCCAGCAGTTGGGGCTCTACTGAAGCTTTCTTT.

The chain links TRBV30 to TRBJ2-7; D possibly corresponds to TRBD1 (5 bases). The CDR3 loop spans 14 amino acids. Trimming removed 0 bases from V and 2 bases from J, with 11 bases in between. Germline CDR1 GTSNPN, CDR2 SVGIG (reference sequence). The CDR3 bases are TGTGCCTGGAGTGTACTGGTAGGGGCCTACGAGCAGTACTTC. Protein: CAWSVLVGAYEQYF.

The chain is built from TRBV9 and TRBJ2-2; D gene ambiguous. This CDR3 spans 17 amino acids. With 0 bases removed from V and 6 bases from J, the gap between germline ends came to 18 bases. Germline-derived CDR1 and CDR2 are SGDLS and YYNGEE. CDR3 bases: TGTGCCAGCAGCGTAGATGGTTCGCGTTTGTTTCCCGGGGAGCTGTTTTTT. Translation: CASSVDGSRLFPGELFF. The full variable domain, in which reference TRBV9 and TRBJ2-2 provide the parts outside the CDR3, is DSGVTQTPKHLITATGQRVTLRCSPRSGDLSVYWYQQSLDQGLQFLIQYYNGEERAKGNILERFSAQQFPDLHSELNLSSLELGDSALYFCASSVDGSRLFPGELFFGEGSRLTVL.

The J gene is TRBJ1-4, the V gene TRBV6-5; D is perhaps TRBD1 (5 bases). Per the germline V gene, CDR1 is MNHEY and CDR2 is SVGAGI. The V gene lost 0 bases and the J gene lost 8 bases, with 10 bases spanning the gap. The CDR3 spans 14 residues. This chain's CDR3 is CASSYSIGGEKLFF. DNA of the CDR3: TGTGCCAGCAGTTACTCAATCGGGGGGGAAAAACTGTTTTTT.

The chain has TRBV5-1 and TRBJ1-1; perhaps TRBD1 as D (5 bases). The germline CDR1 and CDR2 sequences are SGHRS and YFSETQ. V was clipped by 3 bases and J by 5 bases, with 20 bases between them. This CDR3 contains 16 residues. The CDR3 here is CASSSAPSQGGTEAFF. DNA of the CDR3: TGCGCCAGCAGCTCGGCACCGAGTCAGGGTGGTACTGAAGCTTTCTTT.

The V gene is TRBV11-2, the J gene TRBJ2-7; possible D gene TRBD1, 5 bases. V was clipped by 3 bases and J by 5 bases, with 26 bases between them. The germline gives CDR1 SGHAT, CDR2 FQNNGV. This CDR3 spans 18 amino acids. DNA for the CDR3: TGTGCCAGCAGCTTTAAACCCCCCCGGCCCCAGGGTGTACACGAGCAGTACTTC. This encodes CASSFKPPRPQGVHEQYF.

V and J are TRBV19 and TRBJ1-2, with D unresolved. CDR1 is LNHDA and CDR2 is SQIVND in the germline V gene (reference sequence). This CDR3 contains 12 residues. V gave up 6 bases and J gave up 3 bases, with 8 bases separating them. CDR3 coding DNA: TGTGCCAGTAGAGGCGGATACTATGGCTACACCTTC. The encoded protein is CASRGGYYGYTF.

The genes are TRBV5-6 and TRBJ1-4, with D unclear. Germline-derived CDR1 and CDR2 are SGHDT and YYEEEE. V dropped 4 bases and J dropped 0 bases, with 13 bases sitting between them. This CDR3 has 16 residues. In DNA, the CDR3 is TGTGCCAGCAGCCCTTATTCAGTTGCAACTAATGAAAAACTGTTTTTT. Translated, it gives CASSPYSVATNEKLFF.

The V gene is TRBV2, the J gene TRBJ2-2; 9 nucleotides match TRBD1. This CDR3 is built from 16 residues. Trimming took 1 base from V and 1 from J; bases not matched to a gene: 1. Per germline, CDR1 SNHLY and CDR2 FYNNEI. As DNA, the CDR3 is TGTGCCAGCAGTGAAGTGACAGGGGGGAACACCGGGGAGCTGTTTTTT. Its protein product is CASSEVTGGNTGELFF.

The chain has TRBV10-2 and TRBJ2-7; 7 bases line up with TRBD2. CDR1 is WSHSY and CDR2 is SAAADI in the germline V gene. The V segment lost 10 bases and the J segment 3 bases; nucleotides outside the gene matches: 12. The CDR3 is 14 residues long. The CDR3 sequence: CATQGSPGGYEQYF. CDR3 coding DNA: TGCGCCACCCAAGGGAGCCCGGGAGGCTACGAGCAGTACTTC.

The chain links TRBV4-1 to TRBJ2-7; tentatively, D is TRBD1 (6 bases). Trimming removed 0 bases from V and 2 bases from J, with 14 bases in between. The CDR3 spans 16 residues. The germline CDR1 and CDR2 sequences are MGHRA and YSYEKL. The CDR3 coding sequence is TGCGCCAGCAGCCAAGATGGAACAGGGCAGACCTACGAGCAGTACTTC. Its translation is CASSQDGTGQTYEQYF.

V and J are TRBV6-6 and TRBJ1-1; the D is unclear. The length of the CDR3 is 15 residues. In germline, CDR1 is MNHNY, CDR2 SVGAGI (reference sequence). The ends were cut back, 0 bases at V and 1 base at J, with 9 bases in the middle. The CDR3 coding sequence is TGTGCCAGCAGTTACTCTTGGGAGGGGAACACTGAAGCTTTCTTT. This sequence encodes CASSYSWEGNTEAFF.

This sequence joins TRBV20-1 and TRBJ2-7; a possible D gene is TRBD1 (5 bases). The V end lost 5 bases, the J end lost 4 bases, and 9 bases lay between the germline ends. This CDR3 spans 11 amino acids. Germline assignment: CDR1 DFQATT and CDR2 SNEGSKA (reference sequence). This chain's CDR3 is CSAGRQYEQYF. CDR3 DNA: TGCAGTGCTGGGCGACAGTACGAGCAGTACTTC.